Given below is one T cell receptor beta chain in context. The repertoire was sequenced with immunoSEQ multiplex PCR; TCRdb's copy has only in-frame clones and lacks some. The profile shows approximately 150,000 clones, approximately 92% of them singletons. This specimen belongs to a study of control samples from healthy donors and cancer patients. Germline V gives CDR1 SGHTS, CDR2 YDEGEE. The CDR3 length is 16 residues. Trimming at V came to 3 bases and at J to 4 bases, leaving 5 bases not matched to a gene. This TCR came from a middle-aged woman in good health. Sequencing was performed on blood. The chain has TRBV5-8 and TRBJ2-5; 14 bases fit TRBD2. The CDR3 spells CASSSGTSGGGETQYF. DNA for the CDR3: TGTGCCAGCAGCTCTGGGACTAGCGGGGGCGGAGAGACCCAGTACTTC.